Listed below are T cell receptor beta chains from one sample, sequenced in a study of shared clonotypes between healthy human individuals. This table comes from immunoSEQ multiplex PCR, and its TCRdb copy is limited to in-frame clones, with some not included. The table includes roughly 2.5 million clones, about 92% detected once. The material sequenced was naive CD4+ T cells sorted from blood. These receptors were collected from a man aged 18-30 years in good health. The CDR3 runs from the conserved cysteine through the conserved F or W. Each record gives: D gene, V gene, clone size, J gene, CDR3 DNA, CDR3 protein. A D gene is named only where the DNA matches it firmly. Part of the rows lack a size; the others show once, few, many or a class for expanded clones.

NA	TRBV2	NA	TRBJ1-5	TGTGCCAGCAGTGGGTTCGAGGGGCCCCAGCATTTT	CASSGFEGPQHF
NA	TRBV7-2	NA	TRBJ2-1	TGTGCCAGCAGCTCGGTCCGGGGGCGTATCAATGAGCAGTTCTTC	CASSSVRGRINEQFF
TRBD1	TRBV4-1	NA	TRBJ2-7	TGCGCCAGCAGCCCTGGACAGGGATGGAACGAGCAGTACTTC	CASSPGQGWNEQYF
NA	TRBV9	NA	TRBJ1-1	TGTGCCAGCAGCGTAGCGTTAAATACTGAAGCTTTCTTT	CASSVALNTEAFF
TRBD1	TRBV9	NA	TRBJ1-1	TGTGCCAGCAGCGCGCCAGGGCGGACAGGGGTGGGCACTGAAGCTTTCTTT	CASSAPGRTGVGTEAFF
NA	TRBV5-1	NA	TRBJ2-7	TGCGCCATTTCGGAGGGGGACTGCGAGCAGTACTTC	CAISEGDCEQYF
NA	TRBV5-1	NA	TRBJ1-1	TGCGCCAGCAGCTTGGCCGTCGGAAGAGGGGAGAACACTGAAGCTTTCTTT	CASSLAVGRGENTEAFF
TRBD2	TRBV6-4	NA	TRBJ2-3	TGTGCCAGCAGTGGGCTAGCGGGGACCTCCACAGATACGCAGTATTTT	CASSGLAGTSTDTQYF
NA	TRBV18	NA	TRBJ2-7	TGTGCCAGCTCACCTAGGGGGGACGAGCAGTACTTC	CASSPRGDEQYF
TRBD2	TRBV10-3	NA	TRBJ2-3	TGTGCCACCCAGTGGGGACTAGCGGGAGAAAGGGTAACAGATACGCAGTATTTT	CATQWGLAGERVTDTQYF
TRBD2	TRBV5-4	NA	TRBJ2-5	TGTGCCAGCAGCTTGGTTAGCGGGAATGGGGAGACCCAGTACTTC	CASSLVSGNGETQYF
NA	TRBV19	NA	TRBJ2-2	TGTGCCAGTAGTCCCCCCCTACTGGCCGGGGAGCTGTTTTTT	CASSPPLLAGELFF
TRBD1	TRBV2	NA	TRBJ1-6	TGTGCCAGCCGGGACAGGAATTCACCCCTCCACTTT	CASRDRNSPLHF
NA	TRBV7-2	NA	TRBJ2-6	TGTGCCAGCAGCTTAGGGGGCGGGAAGGGAGCATCTGGGGCCAACGTCCTGACTTTC	CASSLGGGKGASGANVLTF
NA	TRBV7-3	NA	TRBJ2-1	TGTGCCAGCAGCTTTAGCTCCTACAATGAGCAGTTCTTC	CASSFSSYNEQFF
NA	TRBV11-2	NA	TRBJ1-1	TGTGCCAGCAGACGAGGGGGGGAAAAGAACACTGAAGCTTTCTTT	CASRRGGEKNTEAFF
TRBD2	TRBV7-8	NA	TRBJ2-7	TGTGCCAGCAGTTCCGCGGGGGGGACCTACGAGCAGTACTTC	CASSSAGGTYEQYF
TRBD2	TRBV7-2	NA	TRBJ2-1	TGTGCCAGCAGCCCTAGCGGGAGCGGTCCGTATGAGCAGTTCTTC	CASSPSGSGPYEQFF
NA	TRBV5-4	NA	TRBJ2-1	TGTGCCAGCAGCTTGGGAGGGCCTGGGAATGAGCAGTTCTTC	CASSLGGPGNEQFF
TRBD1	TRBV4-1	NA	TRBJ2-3	TGCGCCAGCAGCCAAGGGGACAGTTATAGCACAGATACGCAGTATTTT	CASSQGDSYSTDTQYF
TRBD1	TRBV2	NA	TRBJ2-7	TGTGCCAGCAGAAGCCGGGACAGGGTGTCCTACGAGCAGTACTTC	CASRSRDRVSYEQYF
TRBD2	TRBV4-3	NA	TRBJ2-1	TGCGCCAGCAGCCAAACAGGAGCGGGGAGCTCCTACAATGAGCAGTTCTTC	CASSQTGAGSSYNEQFF
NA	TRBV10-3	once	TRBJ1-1	TGTGCCATCAGAGGTGCAGGATTGACTGAAGCTTTCTTT	CAIRGAGLTEAFF
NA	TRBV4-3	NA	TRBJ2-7	TGCGCCAGCAGCCAAGGTGCCCCCGGCTCCTACGAGCAGTACTTC	CASSQGAPGSYEQYF
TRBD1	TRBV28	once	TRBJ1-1	TGTGCCAGCAGTCTCAACCGGTGGGGACAGTCCACTGAAGCTTTCTTT	CASSLNRWGQSTEAFF
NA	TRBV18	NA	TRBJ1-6	TGTGCCAGCTCACGGCAGGGTATCAATTCACCCCTCCACTTT	CASSRQGINSPLHF
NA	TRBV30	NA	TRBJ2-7	TGTGCCTGGAGTGCTGGTTCGGGCGAGCAGTACTTC	CAWSAGSGEQYF
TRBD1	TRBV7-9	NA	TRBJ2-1	TGTGCCAGCAGCTTACCGGGACAGGTATACAATGAGCAGTTCTTC	CASSLPGQVYNEQFF
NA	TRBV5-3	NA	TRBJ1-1	TGTGCCAGAAAAGCTGAGCGGAAAGCGAACACTGAAGCTTTCTTT	CARKAERKANTEAFF
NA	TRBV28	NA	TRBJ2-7	TGTGCCAGCAGCCCCGAGACAGTCGGGACGGGAGAGCAGTACTTC	CASSPETVGTGEQYF
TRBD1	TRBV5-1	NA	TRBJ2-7	TGCGCCAGCAGCCAATCTACGACAGGGGGGCCCTACGAGCAGTACTTC	CASSQSTTGGPYEQYF
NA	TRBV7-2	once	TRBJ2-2	TGTGCCAGCAGTCGGATAGGGGACACCGGGGAGCTGTTTTTT	CASSRIGDTGELFF
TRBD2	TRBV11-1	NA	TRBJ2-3	TGTGCCAGCAGCGCTGGACTAGCTTCACCCACAGATACGCAGTATTTT	CASSAGLASPTDTQYF
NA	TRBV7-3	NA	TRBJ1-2	TGTGCCAGCAGCGCCCGAGGGTCCGGCTATGGCTACACCTTC	CASSARGSGYGYTF
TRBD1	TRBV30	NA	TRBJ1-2	TGTGCCTGGAGTATCCGGGACAGGGCCTATGGCTACACCTTC	CAWSIRDRAYGYTF
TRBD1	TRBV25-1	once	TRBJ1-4	TGTGCCAGCAGTGAAATAGGGACAGGGGATCGAACTAATGAAAAACTGTTTTTT	CASSEIGTGDRTNEKLFF
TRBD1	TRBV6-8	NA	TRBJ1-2	TGTGCCAGCAGTGGACAGGGCGAGGGCTATGGCTACACCTTC	CASSGQGEGYGYTF